This TCR beta chain was retrieved from a study of T-cell reconstitution after alpha-beta-depleted transplantation in children. The CDR3 contains 13 residues. The ends were cut back, 3 bases at V and 3 bases at J, with 11 bases in the middle. In germline, CDR1 is SQVTM, CDR2 ANQGSEA. During its preparation, the TCRbeta library received unique molecular identifiers. One entry per CDR3 protein results from TCRdb running MiXCR on the PCR reads. Of 380,000 or so distinct CDR3 sequences listed, roughly 14% are singletons. This receptor was taken from a human donor who donated a stem cell graft to a child with Fanconi anemia. The chain recombines TRBV29-1 with TRBJ1-1, with a possible D match to TRBD1 (6 bases). The material was PBMCs, obtained from the stem cell graft. CDR3: CSVEGGPDTEAFF. Here the CDR3 DNA reads TGCAGCGTTGAGGGGGGGCCCGACACTGAAGCTTTCTTT.